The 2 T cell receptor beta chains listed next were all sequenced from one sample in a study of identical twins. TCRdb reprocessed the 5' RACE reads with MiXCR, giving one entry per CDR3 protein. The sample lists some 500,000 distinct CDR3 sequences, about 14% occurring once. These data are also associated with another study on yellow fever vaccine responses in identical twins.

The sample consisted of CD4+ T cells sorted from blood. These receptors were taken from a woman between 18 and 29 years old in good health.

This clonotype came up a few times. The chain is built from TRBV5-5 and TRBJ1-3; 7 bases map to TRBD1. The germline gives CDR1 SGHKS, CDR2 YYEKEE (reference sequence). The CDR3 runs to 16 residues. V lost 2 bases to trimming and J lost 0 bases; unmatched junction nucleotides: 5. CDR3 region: CASSFEQGSSGNTIYF. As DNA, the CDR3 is TGTGCCAGCAGCTTTGAACAGGGGAGCTCTGGAAACACCATATATTTT.

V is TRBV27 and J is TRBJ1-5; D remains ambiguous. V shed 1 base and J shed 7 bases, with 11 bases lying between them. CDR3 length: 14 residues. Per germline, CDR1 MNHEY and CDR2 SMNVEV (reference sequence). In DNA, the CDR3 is TGTGCCAGCAGTTTATTGGGTCTCGGGCAGCCCCAGCATTTT. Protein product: CASSLLGLGQPQHF.